The 27 T cell receptor beta chains below all came from one sample that was sequenced in a study of regulatory T cells in long-lasting Graves disease. With iRepertoire HTBI primers and Arm-PCR of CDR3 regions, TCR beta libraries were built. TCRdb reprocessed the multiplex PCR reads with MiXCR, giving one entry per CDR3 protein. The table lists roughly 260,000 distinct CDR3 sequences, 15% to 20% of them singletons. As for time point: newly diagnosed GD, antithyroid drugs for less than 3 months. The TCR library was prepared using RNA isolated from PBMCs. The same sample was also used in a study of T cells in Graves' hyperthyroidism and ophthalmopathy.

The input for sequencing was peripheral blood mononuclear cells (PBMCs), taken at new diagnosis, from a patient treated with antithyroid drugs. These receptors came from a woman aged 25 to 39 with Graves disease.

This clonotype was picked up many times. The chain has TRBV11-3 and TRBJ2-1; tentative D call: TRBD2 (7 bases). The V gene lost 1 base and the J gene lost 6 bases, with 13 bases spanning the gap. The length of the CDR3 is 15 residues. In germline, CDR1 is SGHNT, CDR2 YENEEA. The CDR3 nucleotides are TGTGCCAGCAGCTTAGGTGGGGGGGCCCTCAATGAGCAGTTCTTC. Translating gives CASSLGGGALNEQFF. Full variable domain (outside the CDR3, taken from reference TRBV11-3 and TRBJ2-1): EAGVVQSPRYKIIEKKQPVAFWCNPISGHNTLYWYLQNLGQGPELLIRYENEEAVDDSQLPKDRFSAERLKGVDSTLKIQPAELGDSAVYLCASSLGGGALNEQFFGPGTRLTVL.

This clonotype was counted many times. V is TRBV29-1 and J is TRBJ1-5, with 8 bases aligning to TRBD1. V dropped 1 base and J dropped 5; count of bases not matched to a gene: 4. Looked up from germline, CDR1 is SQVTM and CDR2 is ANQGSEA. The CDR3 extends over 14 amino acids. The CDR3 is CSVEVQGADQPQHF. CDR3 bases: TGCAGCGTTGAAGTCCAGGGGGCTGATCAGCCCCAGCATTTT. Variable domain in full (rest from reference TRBV29-1 and TRBJ1-5): SAVISQKPSRDICQRGTSLTIQCQVDSQVTMMFWYRQQPGQSLTLIATANQGSEATYESGFVIDKFPISRPNLTFSTLTVSNMSPEDSSIYLCSVEVQGADQPQHFGDGTRLSIL.

To note about this clonotype: Since a much larger clone is just one base distant, this may be a read error. This chain joins TRBV2 and TRBJ1-1; perhaps TRBD1 as D (5 bases). CDR1 and CDR2 from the germline V gene are SNHLY and FYNNEI. The CDR3 is made up of 14 amino acids. V was cut by 5 bases and J by 1 base, with 11 bases left in between. The CDR3 DNA reads TGTGCCAGCAGTTGCACAGGCCCGAACACTGAAGCTTTCTTT. Its protein product is CASSCTGPNTEAFF.

In its sample, this clonotype was seen many times. The chain recombines TRBV7-9 with TRBJ1-1; the match to TRBD1 covers 7 bases. CDR1 and CDR2 from the germline V gene are SEHNR and FQNEAQ (reference sequence). J was trimmed by 4 bases and V by 0 bases; bases with no gene match: 2. The CDR3 is 14 residues long. Here the CDR3 DNA reads TGTGCCAGCAGCTTAGCACCAGGGGGCACTGAAGCTTTCTTT. This codes for CASSLAPGGTEAFF.

This clonotype was observed a handful of times. CDR3 DNA sequence: TGCAGTGCTAGTGCCGACAGGGGGCAGATCAATCAGCCCCAGCATTTT. Protein sequence: CSASADRGQINQPQHF. V gene TRBV20-1 combines with J gene TRBJ1-5; 10 bases line up with TRBD1. In germline, CDR1 is DFQATT, CDR2 SNEGSKA (reference sequence). The CDR3 is made up of 16 amino acids. Trimming took 3 bases from V and 3 from J; bases not matched to a gene: 8.

This clonotype was recorded a few times. CDR3 DNA sequence: TGTGCCACCAAGTGGAAGACAGGAGAAAACATTCAGTACTTC. As protein: CATKWKTGENIQYF. This rearrangement joins TRBV19 to TRBJ2-4; weak D call: TRBD1 (6 bases). Trimming cost V 10 bases and J 5 bases, with 18 bases left between them. The germline CDR1 and CDR2 sequences are LNHDA and SQIVND (reference sequence). This CDR3 is built from 14 residues.

There are a few counts of this clonotype. This could be a read error, since a much larger clone is one nucleotide away. The rearrangement links TRBV7-2 to TRBJ2-1; TRBD2 agrees at 9 bases. J was trimmed by 10 bases and V by 0 bases; bases with no gene match: 7. Germline V gene lookup returns CDR1 SGHTA and CDR2 FQGNSA. The CDR3 totals 15 residues. The CDR3: CASSLAATSGYEQFF. In nucleotides, the CDR3 is TGTGCCAGCAGCTTAGCAGCGACTAGCGGATACGAGCAGTTCTTC.

A single count supports this clonotype. This could be a read error, since a much larger clone is one nucleotide away. The chain carries TRBV5-1 and TRBJ1-2, with D tentatively TRBD1 (5 bases). The CDR3 length is 15 residues. The V end was cut by 4 bases, the J end by 1 base, with 14 bases between. Germline V gene data show CDR1 as SGHRS and CDR2 as YFSETQ. CDR3 nucleotides: TGCGCCAGCAGCACGACCTTGGGACTTAACTATGGCTACACCTTC. This translates into CASSTTLGLNYGYTF.

This clonotype has ten or more counts. The chain uses TRBV5-1 and TRBJ2-7; D is perhaps TRBD1 or TRBD2 (5 bases each). This CDR3 is 14 amino acids long. Trimming removed 3 bases from V and 5 bases from J, with 15 bases in between. CDR1 SGHRS and CDR2 YFSETQ come from the germline V gene. The CDR3 nucleotides read TGCGCCAGCAGCTCCGGGACCTTGAACCACGAGCAGTACTTC. Translation gives CASSSGTLNHEQYF.

This clonotype was counted ten times or more. The chain has TRBV7-2 and TRBJ2-2; the D gene is possibly TRBD1 (5 bases). V was clipped by 5 bases and J by 3 bases, with 10 bases between them. The CDR3 runs 14 residues. CDR1 and CDR2 from the germline V gene are SGHTA and FQGNSA. The CDR3 coding sequence is TGTGCCAGCAGCAGGGGATCTGACACCGGGGAGCTGTTTTTT. Its protein is CASSRGSDTGELFF.

The table lists this clonotype with many counts. This chain joins TRBV6-1 and TRBJ1-1, with D perhaps matching TRBD1 (5 bases). V was trimmed by 6 bases and J by 4 bases, leaving 15 bases between them. CDR1 and CDR2 from the germline V gene are MNHNS and SASEGT. The CDR3 is 14 amino acids. CDR3 sequence: CASRSERQSTEAFF. For the CDR3, the DNA is TGTGCCAGCAGAAGCGAAAGACAGAGCACTGAAGCTTTCTTT.

Ten or more counts support this clonotype. J is TRBJ2-2 and V is TRBV11-3; TRBD2 matches at 9 bases. The CDR3 is made up of 15 amino acids. Losses at the gene ends were 5 bases for V and 2 bases for J; bases not matched to a gene: 3. Germline CDR1 reads SGHNT; CDR2 reads YENEEA. CDR3 sequence (DNA): TGTGCCAGCAGCCCGGGACTAGCAAACACCGGGGAGCTGTTTTTT. This sequence encodes CASSPGLANTGELFF.

This clonotype was recorded many times. The CDR3, as DNA: TGCAGCGTTGACAAGGGCTACACCTTC. Translated: CSVDKGYTF. The chain uses TRBV29-1 and TRBJ1-2; no clear D. The CDR3 consists of 9 residues. Deletions cut 3 bases from V and 8 bases from J, with 4 bases between. Germline CDR1 and CDR2: SQVTM and ANQGSEA. The full variable domain, in which reference TRBV29-1 and TRBJ1-2 provide the parts outside the CDR3, is SAVISQKPSRDICQRGTSLTIQCQVDSQVTMMFWYRQQPGQSLTLIATANQGSEATYESGFVIDKFPISRPNLTFSTLTVSNMSPEDSSIYLCSVDKGYTFGSGTRLTVV.

This clonotype was found many times. The gene calls are TRBV24-1 and TRBJ2-3, with 12 bases lining up with TRBD2. The CDR3 covers 17 residues. Germline trimming cut 3 bases from V and 5 bases from J; bases unmatched to any gene: 8. Germline values: CDR1 KGHDR, CDR2 SFDVKD. As DNA, the CDR3 is TGTGCCACCAGTGATACATCTAGCGGGGGGGCCATAGATACGCAGTATTTT. Protein sequence: CATSDTSSGGAIDTQYF.

This clonotype was seen ten or more times. The genes are TRBV29-1 and TRBJ2-1; TRBD2 agrees at 11 bases. The germline V gene encodes CDR1 SQVTM and CDR2 ANQGSEA. The CDR3 length is 14 residues. J gave up 9 bases and V 0 bases, and 4 bases lay outside the gene matches. The CDR3 reads CSVEDRLAGGEQFF. Here the CDR3 DNA reads TGCAGCGTTGAAGATCGGCTAGCGGGGGGTGAGCAGTTCTTC.

Worth noting for this clonotype: Since the CDR3 does not end with the conserved phenylalanine or tryptophan, this likely comes from a read error. V is TRBV12-3 or TRBV12-4 and J is TRBJ2-7; D gene ambiguous. CDR3 length: 15 residues. V lost 5 bases to trimming and J lost 0 bases, with 14 bases between them. The CDR3 region has the DNA TGTGCCAGCAGTGACCGGGTCATTCGCTCCTACGAGCAGTACCTC. It encodes CASSDRVIRSYEQYL.

This clonotype was seen a handful of times. With a much larger clone just one base away, this may be a read error. This chain joins TRBV7-2 and TRBJ2-7; D unresolved. The CDR3 is 14 residues long. CDR1 is SGHTA and CDR2 is FQGNSA in the germline V gene. V lost 5 bases, J lost 5 bases, and 16 bases lay in between. CDR3 sequence (DNA): TGTGCCAGCAGCACCGACACGCCCAAGGACGAGCAGTACTTC. It translates to CASSTDTPKDEQYF.

This clonotype appeared many times. The chain carries TRBV12-3 or TRBV12-4 and TRBJ2-2; 7 nucleotides align to TRBD1. V shed 6 bases, J shed 1 base, and the junction held 2 bases outside the gene matches. The CDR3 sequence is 14 residues long. The CDR3 sequence is CASSRTGNTGELFF. The DNA of the CDR3 is TGTGCCAGCAGCCGGACAGGGAACACCGGGGAGCTGTTTTTT.

This clonotype was seen more than once but under ten times. A much more abundant neighbour one base away suggests this may be a read error. The CDR3 region is CASSLSQLGGSSYEQFF. The CDR3 nucleotides read TGTGCCAGCAGCCTCTCCCAGTTGGGCGGAAGCTCCTACGAGCAGTTCTTC. The chain links TRBV3-1 to TRBJ2-1; D is ambiguous. V was cut by 4 bases and J by 10 bases, with 26 bases left in between. This CDR3 is built from 17 residues. The germline gives CDR1 LGHDT, CDR2 YNNKEL (reference sequence).

This clonotype occurred many times. This chain connects TRBV18 to TRBJ1-1, with 8 bases matching TRBD1. The CDR3 contains 14 residues. V lost 5 bases and J lost 1; bases outside the gene matches: 3. CDR1 and CDR2 (germline): KGHSH, LQKENI. The CDR3 nucleotides read TGTGCCAGCTCATCGACAGGGGAGAACACTGAAGCTTTCTTT. Protein product: CASSSTGENTEAFF.

This clonotype has at least ten counts. This chain links TRBV4-2 with TRBJ1-1, with 8 nucleotides matching TRBD1. This CDR3 region has 15 residues. The V segment lost 6 bases and the J segment 1 base; nucleotides outside the gene matches: 7. Germline V gene lookup returns CDR1 LGHNA and CDR2 YNFKEQ. This CDR3 is CASSPQGAANTEAFF. The CDR3, as DNA: TGTGCCAGCAGTCCCCAGGGGGCGGCGAACACTGAAGCTTTCTTT.

Ten or more counts support this clonotype. The chain employs TRBV5-1 and TRBJ2-7; unclear D gene. The CDR3 totals 14 residues. The germline V gene encodes CDR1 SGHRS and CDR2 YFSETQ. Trimming cost V 0 bases and J 3 bases, with 10 bases left between them. In nucleotides, the CDR3 is TGCGCCAGCAGCTTGGGAAGGTGGCTCTACGAGCAGTACTTC. It encodes CASSLGRWLYEQYF. Drawing the rest from reference TRBV5-1 and TRBJ2-7, the complete variable domain is KAGVTQTPRYLIKTRGQQVTLSCSPISGHRSVSWYQQTPGQGLQFLFEYFSETQRNKGNFPGRFSGRQFSNSRSEMNVSTLELGDSALYLCASSLGRWLYEQYFGPGTRLTVT.

Many counts were recorded for this clonotype. V and J are TRBV6-1 and TRBJ1-2; TRBD1 matches at 9 bases. V lost 10 bases, J lost 4 bases, and 16 bases stayed unmatched. The CDR3 has 16 residues. Germline loops: CDR1 MNHNS, CDR2 SASEGT. This CDR3 is CATFRGTGLGSYGYTF. For the CDR3, the DNA is TGTGCCACCTTCAGAGGGACAGGGTTAGGTTCCTATGGCTACACCTTC.

In its sample, this clonotype was seen many times. This chain uses TRBV11-3 with TRBJ2-6; no clear D. There are 15 residues in the CDR3. Trimming left V 1 base short and J 0 bases short, with 4 bases between. Germline V CDR1 and CDR2: SGHNT, YENEEA. CDR3 protein: CASSLGPSGANVLTF. The DNA for the CDR3 is TGTGCCAGCAGCTTAGGACCCTCTGGGGCCAACGTCCTGACTTTC.

J is TRBJ1-1 and V is TRBV7-3, with a possible D match to TRBD1 (5 bases). The CDR3 totals 17 residues. V lost 1 base, J lost 1 base, and 16 bases lay in between. Germline-derived CDR1 and CDR2 are SGHTA and FQGTGA. The CDR3 loop is CASSLMGGQRGNTEAFF. The CDR3, as DNA: TGTGCCAGCAGCTTAATGGGTGGGCAGAGGGGGAACACTGAAGCTTTCTTT.

The sample holds many counts of this clonotype. The chain links TRBV20-1 to TRBJ2-3; a possible D gene is TRBD2 (5 bases). The CDR3 has 16 residues. Trimming shortened V by 1 base and J by 2 bases, and 16 bases separated the two germline ends. In germline, CDR1 is DFQATT, CDR2 SNEGSKA (reference sequence). The CDR3 spells CSARVLGGPLTDTQYF. In DNA form, the CDR3 reads TGCAGTGCTAGAGTCTTGGGCGGGCCCCTCACAGATACGCAGTATTTT.

Ten or more counts support this clonotype. This chain connects TRBV2 to TRBJ1-5; 7 bases are a match to TRBD1. The junction had 5 bases not matched to a gene; V was cut back by 6 bases and J by 0 bases. Germline V lookup: CDR1 SNHLY, CDR2 FYNNEI. This CDR3 region has 15 residues. DNA of the CDR3: TGTGCCAGCAGAGGGGGGACAGATAGCAATCAGCCCCAGCATTTT. This gives the protein CASRGGTDSNQPQHF.